This TCR beta chain was observed in a study of cytomegalovirus exposure and HLA in healthy donors. Study-wide results and caveats: Later findings reportedly placed an Asian-associated ancestry cluster below the roughly 690-donor mean for N-insertions. In most subjects, TCR beta sequences reportedly gave accurate predictions of HLA-A and HLA-B alleles.

The PCR had 60 Vbeta and 13 Jbeta primers. Repertoires were generated with immunoSEQ multiplex PCR, while TCRdb's copy carries only in-frame clones and drops some. The sample carries about 130,000 clones, roughly four fifths recorded once. A remark on this clone: Its antigen is as yet unknown.

CDR3 length: 14 residues. After removal of 2 bases from V and 11 bases from J, the junction contained 11 bases not matched to a gene. Germline-derived CDR1 and CDR2 are SNHLY and FYNNEI. The sequence derives from a boy aged 2 to 9 in good health and CMV-seronegative. The V call is TRBV2, the J call TRBJ1-1; 7 bases are a match to TRBD1. Source material: PBMCs. CDR3 sequence: CASSESTGAFVAFF. The CDR3 DNA reads TGTGCCAGCAGTGAATCTACAGGGGCCTTCGTTGCTTTCTTT.